This is a list of T cell receptor beta chains from one sample in a study of cytomegalovirus exposure and HLA in healthy donors. Method: immunoSEQ multiplex PCR; TCRdb's copy keeps in-frame clones and lacks some. The sample carries some 130,000 clones, more than 75% recorded once. The source material was PBMCs. Every receptor here comes from a woman in her 30s in good health and CMV-seronegative. The conserved cysteine and the conserved F or W are not part of the CDR3 here. Each record gives: J gene, V gene, CDR3 protein.

J gene: TRBJ2-7
V gene: TRBV5-6
CDR3 protein: ASSLTISYEQY

J gene: TRBJ1-4
V gene: TRBV28
CDR3 protein: ASSTQGTTNEKLF

J gene: TRBJ2-7
V gene: TRBV11-2
CDR3 protein: ASSSWTAYEQY

J gene: TRBJ1-1
V gene: TRBV19
CDR3 protein: ASPKIKPGHANTEAF

J gene: TRBJ2-1
V gene: TRBV7-9
CDR3 protein: ASSARDNNEQF

J gene: TRBJ2-5
V gene: TRBV7-2
CDR3 protein: ASSLAREGLSGGQY

J gene: TRBJ1-1
V gene: TRBV5-6
CDR3 protein: ASSQGTEAF

J gene: TRBJ2-5
V gene: TRBV20-1
CDR3 protein: SARLQETQY

J gene: TRBJ1-1
V gene: TRBV7-2
CDR3 protein: ASSLGEGTEAF

J gene: TRBJ2-3
V gene: TRBV6-5
CDR3 protein: ASSSGGFGTDTQY

J gene: TRBJ1-5
V gene: TRBV6-4
CDR3 protein: ASSEDREISNQPQH

J gene: TRBJ1-5
V gene: TRBV30
CDR3 protein: AWSTGIRQPQH

J gene: TRBJ2-1
V gene: TRBV19
CDR3 protein: ASSIDRAVYYNEQF

J gene: TRBJ2-1
V gene: TRBV30
CDR3 protein: AWGHGGSSEQF

J gene: TRBJ2-7
V gene: TRBV11-2
CDR3 protein: ASRLTSPYEQY

J gene: TRBJ2-1
V gene: TRBV7-2
CDR3 protein: ASSLSAGPTYNEQF